This T cell receptor beta chain was sequenced in a study of shared clonotypes between healthy human individuals. Turning to the study itself: The study enrolled a couple of women and three men aged 18 to 49. A donor's plate count was three for CD4 naive and three for CD4 memory; CD8 naive had two and CD8 memory one. Findings of the study overall: Clonotype sharing across donors was expected to vary with sequencing depth.

On this clone: Its specificity is not known.

The naive CD8 fraction comprised CD45RO-negative cells positively selected for CCR7 and excluded terminally differentiated effector memory CD45RA+ cells. Assay runs were performed at deep level. Measured with immunoSEQ multiplex PCR; TCRdb has only the in-frame clones, and not every one. The top ten hold around 0.11% of the sample, which has under 700,000 clones, around 95% seen once. This receptor was taken from a woman younger than 45 in good health. Source material: naive CD8+ T cells sorted from blood.

CDR3 sequence (DNA): TGCGCCAGCAGCCAAAGGTCGGGAGGAGGTGACGAGCAGTACTTC. This codes for CASSQRSGGGDEQYF. The V call is TRBV4-1, the J call TRBJ2-7, with 7 bases fitting TRBD2. Germline V gene sequence: CDR1 MGHRA, CDR2 YSYEKL. V lost 2 bases to trimming and J lost 5 bases; unmatched junction nucleotides: 9. The CDR3 runs 15 residues.